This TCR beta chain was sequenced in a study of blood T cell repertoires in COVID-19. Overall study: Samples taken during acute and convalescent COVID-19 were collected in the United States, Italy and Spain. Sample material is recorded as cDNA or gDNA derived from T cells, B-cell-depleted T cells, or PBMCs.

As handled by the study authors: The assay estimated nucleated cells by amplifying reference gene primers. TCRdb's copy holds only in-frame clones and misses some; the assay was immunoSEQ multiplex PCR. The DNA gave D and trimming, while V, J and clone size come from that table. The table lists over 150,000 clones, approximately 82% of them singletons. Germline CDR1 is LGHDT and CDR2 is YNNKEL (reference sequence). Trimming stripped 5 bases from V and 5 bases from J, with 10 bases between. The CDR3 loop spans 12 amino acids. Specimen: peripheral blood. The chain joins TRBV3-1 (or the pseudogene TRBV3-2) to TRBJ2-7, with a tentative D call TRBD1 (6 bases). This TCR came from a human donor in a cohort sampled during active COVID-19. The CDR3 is CASSFPGDEQYF. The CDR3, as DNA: TGTGCCAGCAGCTTCCCAGGGGACGAGCAGTACTTC.